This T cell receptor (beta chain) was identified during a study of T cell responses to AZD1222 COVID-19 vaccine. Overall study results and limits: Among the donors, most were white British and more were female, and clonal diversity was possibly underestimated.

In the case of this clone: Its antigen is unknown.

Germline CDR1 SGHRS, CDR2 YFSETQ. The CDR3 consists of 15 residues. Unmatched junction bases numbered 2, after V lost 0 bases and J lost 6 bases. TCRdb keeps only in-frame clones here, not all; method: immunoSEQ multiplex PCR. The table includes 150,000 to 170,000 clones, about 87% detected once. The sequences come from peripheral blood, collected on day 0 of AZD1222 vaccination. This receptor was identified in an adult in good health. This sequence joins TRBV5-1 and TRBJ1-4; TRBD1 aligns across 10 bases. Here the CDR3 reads CASSLAGTGDEKLFF. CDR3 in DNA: TGCGCCAGCAGCTTGGCCGGGACAGGGGATGAAAAACTGTTTTTT.